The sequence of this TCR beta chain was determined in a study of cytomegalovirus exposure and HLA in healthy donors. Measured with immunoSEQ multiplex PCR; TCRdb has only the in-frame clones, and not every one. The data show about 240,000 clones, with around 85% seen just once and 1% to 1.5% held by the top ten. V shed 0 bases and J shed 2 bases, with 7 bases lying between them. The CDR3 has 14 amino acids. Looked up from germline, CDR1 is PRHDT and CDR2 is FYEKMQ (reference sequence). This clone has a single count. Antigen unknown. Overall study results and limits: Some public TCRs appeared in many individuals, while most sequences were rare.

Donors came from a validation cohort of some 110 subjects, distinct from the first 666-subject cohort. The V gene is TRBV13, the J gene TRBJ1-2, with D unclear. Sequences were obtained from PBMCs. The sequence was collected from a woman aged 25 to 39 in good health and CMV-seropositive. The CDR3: CASSLGSGNYGYTF. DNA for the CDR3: TGTGCCAGCAGCTTAGGATCGGGGAACTATGGCTACACCTTC.